One sample yielded the 7 T cell receptor beta chains listed below, sequenced in a study of blood T cell repertoires in COVID-19 (TCRdb year 2020). Libraries were made using the immunoSEQ multiplex PCR assay. Sourced from immuneACCESS, this table was stored by TCRdb with only in-frame sequences that have V and J called. A share of the clones is absent; for the studies checked, an unresolved V gene accounts for under half, and the remainder has no known explanation. This sample has 300,000 to 400,000 clones in its table, and 88% of those were observed once. The ten biggest clones cover approximately 1.8% of the sample. Sequencing was performed on peripheral blood. These receptors were taken from a woman aged 25 to 39 with COVID-19, enrolled during active disease.

This clone was counted a few times. The J gene is TRBJ1-1, the V gene TRBV23-1, with 12 nucleotides matching TRBD1. TRBV23-1 counts as an open reading frame of uncertain function. The length of the CDR3 is 15 residues. The trim removed 6 bases at V and 1 base at J, leaving 3 bases unmatched. CDR3 DNA: TGCGCCAGCAGGGGACAGGGGGCCCCGAACACTGAAGCTTTCTTT. Amino acids: CASRGQGAPNTEAFF.

This clone was detected once. V and J are TRBV2 and TRBJ1-5, with TRBD1 as a possible D gene (5 bases). V was trimmed by 2 bases and J by 4 bases, leaving 12 bases between them. The CDR3 covers 15 residues. The V gene's germline CDR1 is SNHLY and CDR2 FYNNEI. The CDR3 coding sequence is TGTGCCAGCAGTGAACGGGGGTTAGTAAATCAGCCCCAGCATTTT. This translates into CASSERGLVNQPQHF.

V gene TRBV4-2 combines with J gene TRBJ2-3; a possible D gene is TRBD2 (6 bases). V was cut by 1 base and J by 13 bases, with 12 bases left in between. The CDR3 has 12 residues. Germline V gives CDR1 LGHNA, CDR2 YNFKEQ. CDR3 DNA: TGTGCCAGCAGCCAAGTGGGGGAGGCGGAGTATTTT. Its translation is CASSQVGEAEYF.

The chain employs TRBV2 and TRBJ1-4, with D perhaps matching TRBD1 (5 bases). Trimming shortened V by 2 bases and J by 10 bases, and 17 bases separated the two germline ends. The CDR3 sequence is 15 residues long. Germline loops: CDR1 SNHLY, CDR2 FYNNEI. CDR3 region: CASSELEGVGGKLFF. The CDR3 DNA reads TGTGCCAGCAGTGAACTGGAAGGGGTGGGGGGAAAACTGTTTTTT.

CDR3 coding DNA: TGTGCCAGCAGCTTAGCGGACTTCGATGGGGAGCAGTACTTC. Translated: CASSLADFDGEQYF. The chain employs TRBV7-9 and TRBJ2-7, with D possibly being TRBD2 (5 bases). The CDR3 has 14 residues. The V gene's germline CDR1 is SEHNR and CDR2 FQNEAQ (reference sequence). With 0 bases removed from V and 7 bases from J, the gap between germline ends came to 13 bases.

This chain connects TRBV15 to TRBJ1-2; no clear D. CDR1 and CDR2 from the germline V gene are LNHNV and YYDKDF (reference sequence). V lost 3 bases and J lost 4, with 15 bases in between. The CDR3 covers 15 residues. CDR3 residues: CATSREAGSIYGYTF. Here the CDR3 DNA reads TGTGCCACCAGCAGGGAGGCGGGCAGCATCTATGGCTACACCTTC.

V is TRBV6-4 and J is TRBJ1-4, with unresolved D. Germline values: CDR1 MRHNA, CDR2 SNTAGT. Deletions cut 4 bases from V and 5 bases from J, with 8 bases between. This CDR3 region has 13 residues. CDR3 amino acids: CASSVEANEKLFF. CDR3 DNA: TGTGCCAGCAGTGTAGAGGCCAATGAAAAACTGTTTTTT.